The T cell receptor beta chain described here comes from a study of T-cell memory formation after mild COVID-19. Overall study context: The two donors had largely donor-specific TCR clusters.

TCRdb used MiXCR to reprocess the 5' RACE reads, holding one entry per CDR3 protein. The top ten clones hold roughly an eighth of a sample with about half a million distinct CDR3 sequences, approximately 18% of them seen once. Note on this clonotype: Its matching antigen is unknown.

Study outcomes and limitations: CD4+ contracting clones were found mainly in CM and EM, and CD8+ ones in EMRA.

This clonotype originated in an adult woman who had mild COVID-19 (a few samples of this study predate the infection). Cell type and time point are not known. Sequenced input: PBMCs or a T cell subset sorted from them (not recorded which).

Here the CDR3 reads CASSYSRGPRETQYF. CDR3 in DNA: TGTGCCAGCAGTTACTCGCGCGGGCCCAGGGAGACCCAGTACTTC. The J gene is TRBJ2-5, the V gene TRBV6-2 or TRBV6-3; D perhaps matches TRBD2 (5 bases). The CDR3 sequence is 15 residues long. The germline V and J ends were trimmed by 0 bases and 5 bases, with 13 bases remaining between them. Looked up from germline, CDR1 is MNHEY and CDR2 is SVGEGT.